What follows is one T cell receptor (beta chain) and its context. These data come from a study of cytomegalovirus exposure and HLA in healthy donors. The PCR ran on 60 Vbeta and 13 Jbeta primers. Generated by immunoSEQ multiplex PCR, the TCRdb table keeps only in-frame clones and is missing some. The table includes approximately 140,000 clones, 82% detected once. CDR1 is MDHEN and CDR2 is SYDVKM in the germline V gene. The CDR3 extends over 14 amino acids. V gave up 5 bases and J gave up 4 bases; unmatched junction bases: 6. The chain carries TRBV28 and TRBJ2-7; 9 positions agree with TRBD1. Sequencing input: PBMCs. The sequence was obtained from a woman between 40 and 55 years old in good health and CMV-seronegative. The CDR3 DNA follows: TGTGCCAGCAGTGTGGGACAGGGTGGGTACGAGCAGTACTTC. Translating it yields CASSVGQGGYEQYF.